The sequence of this T cell receptor (beta chain) was determined in a study of technical replicates of blood from several donors. Only in-frame clones appear in the TCRdb table, and some are missing; sequencing was by immunoSEQ multiplex PCR. The sample shows roughly 68,000 clones, 90% to 95% of them seen only once. CDR3 length equals 15 residues. Per germline, CDR1 SGHDN and CDR2 FVKESK. V shed 2 bases and J shed 3 bases, with 11 bases lying between them. Input material: PBMCs. This rearrangement joins TRBV14 to TRBJ2-1; D perhaps matches TRBD2 (5 bases). The sequence was collected from a human donor in good health. Some clones in this sample may be carry-over from other donors' samples. CDR3 loop: CASSQLDSLYNEQFF. The CDR3 nucleotides are TGTGCCAGCAGCCAACTGGACTCACTCTACAATGAGCAGTTCTTC.